Described below is a single T cell receptor (beta chain) sequence and its context. The antigen is not known. The germline V gene has CDR1 SGDLS and CDR2 YYNGEE. The V gene end was trimmed by 0 bases and the J gene end by 1 base; junction bases not matched to a gene: 6. This CDR3 is built from 16 residues. This sample's time point: baseline pretreatment blood. The treatment is: 15 Gy SBRT to primary tumor, nephrectomy 4 weeks later. Blood was sampled at baseline, 2 weeks and 4 weeks after SBRT. These data belong to a study of radiation and T cells in renal cell carcinoma. Regarding the study as a whole: Baseline intratumoral clonotype presence is unknown without pretreatment biopsies. From baseline, blood top tumor clonotypes peaked at 2 weeks post-radiation.

Only in-frame clones appear in the TCRdb table, and some are missing; sequencing was by immunoSEQ multiplex PCR. The sample carries more than 95,000 clones, around 84% recorded once. Sequenced here: blood, sampled from a patient whose treatment included radiotherapy and nephrectomy. This clonotype originated in an older woman with renal cell carcinoma. The chain employs TRBV9 and TRBJ1-2; 7 positions match TRBD1. The CDR3 bases are TGTGCCAGCAGCGTAGGGACAGGCCAACTTAACTATGGCTACACCTTC. Its translation is CASSVGTGQLNYGYTF.